A selection of T cell receptor beta chains follows, all from one sample in a study of shared clonotypes between healthy human individuals. The table came from immunoSEQ multiplex PCR; TCRdb's copy has only in-frame clones and leaves some out. This sample carries roughly 2,000,000 clones, about 95% of them seen once, and the ten largest clones take around 1.2%. The sequenced sample consisted of naive CD8+ T cells sorted from blood. Receptors were obtained from a man aged 18 to 30 in good health. The CDR3 runs from the conserved cysteine through the conserved F or W. Fields, in order: CDR3 length, J gene, D gene, clone size, V gene, CDR3 DNA, CDR3 protein. A D gene is named only where the DNA matches it firmly. Size is stated for part of the rows, as once, few or many counts, or as a class when the clone is expanded.

15 | TRBJ2-1 | - | - | TRBV11-3 | TGTGCCAGCAGCTTAGGGCCATTCCTAGACGATGAGCAGTTCTTC | CASSLGPFLDDEQFF
15 | TRBJ1-1 | TRBD1 | once | TRBV4-3 | TGCGCCAGCAGCCACTCCGGGACAGTGAACACTGAAGCTTTCTTT | CASSHSGTVNTEAFF
15 | TRBJ2-7 | - | - | TRBV4-1 | TGCGCCAGCAGCCAAGTGCCTGGTTCGGGATACGAGCAGTACTTC | CASSQVPGSGYEQYF
15 | TRBJ2-7 | TRBD1 | - | TRBV27 | TGTGCCAGCAGTTTATCGGGACAGGGGCGAGGAGAGCAGTACTTC | CASSLSGQGRGEQYF
13 | TRBJ2-7 | - | - | TRBV11-2 | TGTGCCAGCAGCCCCGGGCCCTCCTACGAGCAGTACTTC | CASSPGPSYEQYF
15 | TRBJ1-5 | TRBD1 | - | TRBV19 | TGTGCCAGTAGTTCACAACAGGGGTTGGGGCAGCCCCAGCATTTT | CASSSQQGLGQPQHF
17 | TRBJ2-1 | TRBD2 | - | TRBV7-6 | TGTGCCAGCAGCTTAAGAGCACCGGGACTAGTTATCTCTGAGCAGTTCTTC | CASSLRAPGLVISEQFF
15 | TRBJ2-7 | TRBD2 | once | TRBV13 | TGTGCCAGCAGCACCCCAACTAGCGGGAGAGGCGAGCAGTACTTC | CASSTPTSGRGEQYF
13 | TRBJ1-2 | TRBD1 | - | TRBV28 | TGTGCCAGCTTTAAGACAGGGGACTATGGCTACACCTTC | CASFKTGDYGYTF
14 | TRBJ1-5 | - | - | TRBV12-1 | TGTGCCAGCAGCTCCCTCCAGGGAGCCCAGCCCCAGCATTTT | CASSSLQGAQPQHF
17 | TRBJ2-3 | TRBD2 | - | TRBV9 | TGTGCCAGCAGCGTCGAGGGTACTAGCGGGAGTACAGATACGCAGTATTTT | CASSVEGTSGSTDTQYF
15 | TRBJ1-1 | - | - | TRBV5-1 | TGCGCCAGCAGCTTGGTGAGACAGTTGAACACTGAAGCTTTCTTT | CASSLVRQLNTEAFF
17 | TRBJ1-4 | TRBD1 | - | TRBV5-6 | TGTGCCAGCAGCTTGGGCGGGACAGGGGATCCTAATGAAAAACTGTTTTTT | CASSLGGTGDPNEKLFF
13 | TRBJ1-1 | - | - | TRBV5-6 | TGTGCCAGCAGCTTGATGGGGGTCACTGAAGCTTTCTTT | CASSLMGVTEAFF
12 | TRBJ2-7 | TRBD1 | - | TRBV29-1 | TGCAGCGTCCCGGGACAGGGAAACGAGCAGTACTTC | CSVPGQGNEQYF
15 | TRBJ2-7 | TRBD1 | once | TRBV28 | TGTGCCAGCAGTTCGGACAGGGCCAGCTCCTACGAGCAGTACTTC | CASSSDRASSYEQYF
15 | TRBJ1-1 | TRBD1 | - | TRBV7-8 | TGTGCCAGCAGCAGGGGGACAGACTTGAACACTGAAGCTTTCTTT | CASSRGTDLNTEAFF